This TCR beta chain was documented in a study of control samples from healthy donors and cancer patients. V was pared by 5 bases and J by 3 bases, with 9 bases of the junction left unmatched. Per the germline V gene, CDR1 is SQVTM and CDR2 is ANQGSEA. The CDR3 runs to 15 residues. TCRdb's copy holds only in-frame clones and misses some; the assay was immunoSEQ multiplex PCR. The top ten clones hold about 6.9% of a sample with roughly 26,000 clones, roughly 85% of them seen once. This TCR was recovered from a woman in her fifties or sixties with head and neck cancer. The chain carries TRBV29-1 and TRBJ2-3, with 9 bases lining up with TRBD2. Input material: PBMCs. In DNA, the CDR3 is TGCAGCGTTACTCTTAGCGGGAGAAGGACAGATACGCAGTATTTT. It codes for CSVTLSGRRTDTQYF.